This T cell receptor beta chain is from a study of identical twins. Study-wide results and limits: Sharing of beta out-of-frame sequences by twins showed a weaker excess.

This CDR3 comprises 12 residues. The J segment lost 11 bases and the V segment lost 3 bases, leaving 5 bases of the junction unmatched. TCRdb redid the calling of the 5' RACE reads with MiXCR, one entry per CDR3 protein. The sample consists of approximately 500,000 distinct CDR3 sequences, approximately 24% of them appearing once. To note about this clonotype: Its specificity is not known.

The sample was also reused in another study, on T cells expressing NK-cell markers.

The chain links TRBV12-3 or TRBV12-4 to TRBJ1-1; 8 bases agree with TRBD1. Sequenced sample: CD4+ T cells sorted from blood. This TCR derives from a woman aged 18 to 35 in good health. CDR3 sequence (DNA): TGTGCCAGCAGTTTCAAGAACAGGGGGGCTTTCTTT. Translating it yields CASSFKNRGAFF.